The 28 T cell receptor beta chains reported below all come from one sample, sequenced in a study of blood T cell repertoires in COVID-19. Method: immunoSEQ multiplex PCR; TCRdb's copy keeps in-frame clones and lacks some. This sample has hundreds of thousands of clones, with roughly 86% found just once. The specimen was PBMCs or T cells enriched from blood (not recorded which). These receptors all come from a young woman who had recovered from COVID-19.

The rearrangement uses TRBV19 and TRBJ2-5, with 7 bases identical to TRBD1. Germline loops: CDR1 LNHDA, CDR2 SQIVND (reference sequence). V shed 1 base, J shed 2 bases, and the junction held 10 bases outside the gene matches. The CDR3 has 17 amino acids. CDR3 region: CASSIGGVDRRQETQYF. The DNA of the CDR3 is TGTGCCAGTAGTATAGGTGGGGTGGACAGGCGTCAAGAGACCCAGTACTTC.

The chain couples TRBV6-1 to TRBJ1-3; no clear D. This CDR3 contains 13 residues. CDR1 and CDR2 from the germline V gene are MNHNS and SASEGT. V was pared by 1 base and J by 9 bases, with 10 bases between. CDR3 DNA sequence: TGTGCCAGCAGTGAAGTATCACTTAGCACCATATATTTT. As protein: CASSEVSLSTIYF.

The rearrangement joins TRBV5-1 to TRBJ2-7; D may be TRBD2 (6 bases). This CDR3 has 13 amino acids. V gave up 4 bases and J gave up 3 bases, with 11 bases separating them. CDR1 is SGHRS, CDR2 YFSETQ, per germline. CDR3 sequence (DNA): TGCGCCAGCAGCAAGGGACTTGACTACGAGCAGTACTTC. Protein: CASSKGLDYEQYF.

The chain links TRBV13 to TRBJ2-5, with a weak D call TRBD2 (5 bases). V was shortened by 6 bases and J by 5 bases, with 19 bases between the two germline ends. The CDR3 contains 15 residues. Germline V gives CDR1 PRHDT, CDR2 FYEKMQ (reference sequence). CDR3 in amino acids: CASRPYRQTGETQYF. The CDR3 nucleotides are TGTGCCAGCAGACCATACCGACAAACGGGGGAGACCCAGTACTTC.

The chain carries TRBV7-9 and TRBJ1-2, with TRBD1 identical over 12 bases. Germline V lookup: CDR1 SEHNR, CDR2 FQNEAQ (reference sequence). The CDR3 has 12 residues. The V segment lost 5 bases and the J segment 10 bases; nucleotides outside the gene matches: 2. The CDR3 loop reads CASSGDRGLYTF. CDR3 in DNA: TGTGCCAGCAGCGGGGACAGGGGGCTCTACACCTTC.

V and J are TRBV28 and TRBJ2-7, with 7 bases aligning to TRBD1. The CDR3 contains 16 residues. V shed 5 bases and J 3 bases; nucleotides not matched to a gene: 13. Germline CDR1 and CDR2: MDHEN and SYDVKM. This chain's CDR3 is CASSTPGQSLSYEQYF. CDR3 DNA: TGTGCCAGCAGTACCCCGGGACAGTCCTTAAGCTACGAGCAGTACTTC.

The chain uses TRBV7-2 and TRBJ2-7; maybe TRBD1 (5 bases). This CDR3 comprises 14 residues. Per germline, CDR1 SGHTA and CDR2 FQGNSA. Trimming cost V 5 bases and J 5 bases, with 16 bases left between them. The DNA for the CDR3 is TGTGCCAGCAGCCCGGCCCCCGGACATGACGAGCAGTACTTC. Protein: CASSPAPGHDEQYF.

The gene calls are TRBV21-1 and TRBJ1-1. TRBV21-1 is tagged as a pseudogene. This CDR3 comprises 14 residues. The CDR3 DNA reads TGTGCCAGCAGCAAAGCGACCATCGAGGGAGAAGCTTTCTTT. Translating gives CASSKATIEGEAFF.

The rearrangement links TRBV13 to TRBJ2-7; D unclear. The germline V gene has CDR1 PRHDT and CDR2 FYEKMQ (reference sequence). V was clipped by 4 bases and J by 2 bases, with 12 bases between them. The CDR3 sequence is 14 residues long. The CDR3 bases are TGTGCCAGCAGCTCTCCGGGTCCTACCTACGAGCAGTACTTC. This gives the protein CASSSPGPTYEQYF.

This sequence joins TRBV5-1 and TRBJ1-3, with TRBD1 identical over 7 bases. The CDR3 is 15 amino acids. Germline loops: CDR1 SGHRS, CDR2 YFSETQ. V lost 3 bases, J lost 1 base, and 4 bases stayed unmatched. The CDR3 loop is CASSSRTGSGNTIYF. The CDR3 bases are TGCGCCAGCAGCTCCCGGACAGGTTCTGGAAACACCATATATTTT.

V is TRBV12-3 or TRBV12-4 and J is TRBJ1-2; tentatively, D is TRBD1 (5 bases). Trimming left V 6 bases short and J 1 base short, with 9 bases between. The CDR3 totals 13 residues. The CDR3 spells CASRPDSNYGYTF. CDR3 DNA: TGTGCCAGCAGACCCGACAGTAACTATGGCTACACCTTC.

The chain recombines TRBV9 with TRBJ1-1; possibly TRBD1 for D (6 bases). With 2 bases removed from V and 2 bases from J, the gap between germline ends came to 13 bases. Germline lookup yields CDR1 SGDLS and CDR2 YYNGEE. CDR3 length: 15 amino acids. CDR3 sequence (DNA): TGTGCCAGCAGCGTGGCCGGGACACTCAACACTGAAGCTTTCTTT. Its translation: CASSVAGTLNTEAFF. The whole variable domain, remainder taken from reference TRBV9 and TRBJ1-1, is DSGVTQTPKHLITATGQRVTLRCSPRSGDLSVYWYQQSLDQGLQFLIQYYNGEERAKGNILERFSAQQFPDLHSELNLSSLELGDSALYFCASSVAGTLNTEAFFGQGTRLTVV.

The chain carries TRBV4-3 and TRBJ1-3; weak D call: TRBD1 (6 bases). V dropped 3 bases and J dropped 0 bases, with 18 bases sitting between them. The CDR3 contains 18 residues. Germline V CDR1 and CDR2: LGHNA, YSLEER. The CDR3, as DNA: TGCGCCAGCAGCCAGTCATACAGGGTAATTCGCTCTGGAAACACCATATATTTT. Translated, it gives CASSQSYRVIRSGNTIYF.

The chain couples TRBV5-1 to TRBJ2-5, with 11 bases fitting TRBD2. The germline gives CDR1 SGHRS, CDR2 YFSETQ. V lost 4 bases, J lost 3 bases, and 8 bases stayed unmatched. This CDR3 spans 16 amino acids. The CDR3 reads CASSPRASGGKETQYF. Written as DNA, the CDR3 is TGCGCCAGCAGCCCACGGGCTAGCGGGGGGAAAGAGACCCAGTACTTC.

This clone was recorded a few times. V gene TRBV28 combines with J gene TRBJ1-6; no definite D call. The CDR3 runs 17 residues. Trimming cost V 3 bases and J 10 bases, with 22 bases left between them. Germline V lookup: CDR1 MDHEN, CDR2 SYDVKM. The CDR3 DNA is TGTGCCAGCAGTTTCCGGACTCGACGACGGGCCTGGTCACCCCTCCACTTT. Amino acid sequence: CASSFRTRRRAWSPLHF.

This chain links TRBV27 with TRBJ2-1; the match to TRBD2 covers 8 bases. Trimming removed 4 bases from V and 7 bases from J; junction bases left unmatched: 9. Germline CDR1 MNHEY, CDR2 SMNVEV (reference sequence). The CDR3 sequence is 15 residues long. For the CDR3, the DNA is TGTGCCAGCAGTTGGGAGACTAGCGAGATTAATGAGCAGTTCTTC. Translated, it gives CASSWETSEINEQFF.

The J gene is TRBJ2-1, the V gene TRBV4-2; TRBD2 agrees at 9 bases. CDR3 length: 18 amino acids. CDR1 is LGHNA and CDR2 is YNFKEQ in the germline V gene. Losses at the gene ends were 0 bases for V and 8 bases for J; bases not matched to a gene: 14. The CDR3 nucleotides read TGTGCCAGCAGCCAAGAAGCCCGGCGGGAGGGCCTAATGTATGAGCAGTTCTTC. Its translation is CASSQEARREGLMYEQFF.

V gene TRBV19 combines with J gene TRBJ1-4; the D gene is possibly TRBD1 (6 bases). The CDR3 is 14 residues long. Trimming stripped 6 bases from V and 10 bases from J, with 18 bases between. Looked up from germline, CDR1 is LNHDA and CDR2 is SQIVND (reference sequence). CDR3 loop: CASRDSTRGGKLFF. The DNA of the CDR3 is TGTGCCAGTAGGGACAGCACCCGTGGGGGAAAACTGTTTTTT.

The chain's CDR3 is CASSINRDTRGDEQYF. The CDR3 DNA follows: TGTGCCAGTAGTATAAACCGGGACACCCGAGGGGACGAGCAGTACTTC. The rearrangement uses TRBV19 and TRBJ2-7; D is possibly TRBD1 (6 bases). Germline CDR1 and CDR2: LNHDA and SQIVND (reference sequence). V lost 2 bases, J lost 5 bases, and 19 bases lay in between. The CDR3 has 16 amino acids.

The J gene is TRBJ2-1, the V gene TRBV7-3; 9 nucleotides line up with TRBD2. Germline assignment: CDR1 SGHTA and CDR2 FQGTGA. V trimming: 2 bases; J trimming: 9 bases; junction bases outside the gene matches: 5. CDR3 length equals 14 residues. Written as DNA, the CDR3 is TGTGCCAGCAGCTTAGCGGGGGGGATCTCTGAGCAGTTCTTC. It yields the protein CASSLAGGISEQFF. The full variable domain, in which reference TRBV7-3 and TRBJ2-1 provide the parts outside the CDR3, is GAGVSQTPSNKVTEKGKYVELRCDPISGHTALYWYRQSLGQGPEFLIYFQGTGAADDSGLPNDRFFAVRPEGSVSTLKIQRTERGDSAVYLCASSLAGGISEQFFGPGTRLTVL.

The chain employs TRBV28 and TRBJ1-2, with TRBD1 matching 8 bases. Trimming removed 5 bases from V and 8 bases from J; junction bases left unmatched: 7. The CDR3 is 13 residues long. Germline CDR1 and CDR2: MDHEN and SYDVKM. CDR3 loop: CASSATGVVGYTF. The CDR3 nucleotides read TGTGCCAGCAGTGCGACAGGGGTAGTAGGCTACACCTTC.

This clone was detected once. The V call is TRBV5-1, the J call TRBJ2-2; no reliable D call. Germline loops: CDR1 SGHRS, CDR2 YFSETQ. Trimming left V 4 bases short and J 6 bases short, with 13 bases between. This CDR3 has 14 amino acids. CDR3 region: CASSLDTTSGELFF. The CDR3 DNA sequence: TGCGCCAGCAGCCTCGACACCACCTCCGGGGAGCTGTTTTTT.

This clone was seen just once. V and J are TRBV5-6 and TRBJ2-7, with 11 bases fitting TRBD2. CDR1 and CDR2 from the germline V gene are SGHDT and YYEEEE. The CDR3 covers 15 residues. Trimming removed 1 base from V and 3 bases from J; junction bases left unmatched: 3. CDR3 in DNA: TGTGCCAGCAGCTTGAGACTAGCGGGAAACTACGAGCAGTACTTC. Translating gives CASSLRLAGNYEQYF.

The rearrangement joins TRBV28 to TRBJ2-1; the match to TRBD1 covers 8 bases. The CDR3 spans 15 residues. V lost 5 bases and J lost 2; bases outside the gene matches: 5. CDR1 is MDHEN and CDR2 is SYDVKM in the germline V gene. The CDR3: CASSLRQGTYNEQFF. The CDR3, as DNA: TGTGCCAGCAGTCTCCGACAGGGGACCTACAATGAGCAGTTCTTC.

The V and J genes are TRBV11-2 and TRBJ2-7; 7 bases match TRBD1. CDR3 length: 14 amino acids. Looked up from germline, CDR1 is SGHAT and CDR2 is FQNNGV. V was clipped by 2 bases and J by 5 bases; unmatched bases: 6. CDR3 coding DNA: TGTGCCAGCAGCTTACGGGACAGCGAAGACGAGCAGTACTTC. It translates to CASSLRDSEDEQYF. Based on the CDR3 plus reference TRBV11-2 and TRBJ2-7, the full variable domain is EAGVAQSPRYKIIEKRQSVAFWCNPISGHATLYWYQQILGQGPKLLIQFQNNGVVDDSQLPKDRFSAERLKGVDSTLKIQPAKLEDSAVYLCASSLRDSEDEQYFGPGTRLTVT.

CDR3: CASIPGVGQPQHF. CDR3 nucleotide sequence: TGTGCCAGTATCCCAGGGGTAGGCCAGCCCCAGCATTTT. V and J are TRBV19 and TRBJ1-5, with D perhaps TRBD1 (6 bases). The CDR3 extends over 13 amino acids. The germline V gene encodes CDR1 LNHDA and CDR2 SQIVND (reference sequence). Trimming cost V 7 bases and J 7 bases, with 14 bases left between them.

The chain joins TRBV9 to TRBJ1-6, with D possibly matching TRBD1 (6 bases). Trimming removed 6 bases at V and 8 bases at J, with 9 bases between. The CDR3 is made up of 12 amino acids. The germline V gene encodes CDR1 SGDLS and CDR2 YYNGEE. The CDR3 DNA follows: TGTGCCAGCAAACAGGGTGATTCACCCCTCCACTTT. This sequence encodes CASKQGDSPLHF.

This chain links TRBV4-3 with TRBJ2-3; TRBD1 is a possible D gene (7 bases). CDR3 length: 16 residues. Germline CDR1 LGHNA, CDR2 YSLEER. The V end was cut by 0 bases, the J end by 1 base, with 11 bases between. The CDR3 nucleotides read TGCGCCAGCAGCCAAGAAGCCAGGGGGGGCACAGATACGCAGTATTTT. It translates to CASSQEARGGTDTQYF.